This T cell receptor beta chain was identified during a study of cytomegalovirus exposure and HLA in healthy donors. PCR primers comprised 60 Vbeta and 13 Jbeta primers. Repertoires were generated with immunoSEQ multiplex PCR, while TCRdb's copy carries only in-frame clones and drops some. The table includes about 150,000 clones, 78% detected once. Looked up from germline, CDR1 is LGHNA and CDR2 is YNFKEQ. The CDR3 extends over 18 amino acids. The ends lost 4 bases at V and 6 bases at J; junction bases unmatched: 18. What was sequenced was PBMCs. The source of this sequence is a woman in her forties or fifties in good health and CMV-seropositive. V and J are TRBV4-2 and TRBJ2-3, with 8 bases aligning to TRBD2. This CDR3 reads CASSPRPGGETRLDTQYF. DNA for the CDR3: TGTGCCAGCAGCCCCCGGCCGGGGGGGGAGACCCGTTTGGATACGCAGTATTTT.